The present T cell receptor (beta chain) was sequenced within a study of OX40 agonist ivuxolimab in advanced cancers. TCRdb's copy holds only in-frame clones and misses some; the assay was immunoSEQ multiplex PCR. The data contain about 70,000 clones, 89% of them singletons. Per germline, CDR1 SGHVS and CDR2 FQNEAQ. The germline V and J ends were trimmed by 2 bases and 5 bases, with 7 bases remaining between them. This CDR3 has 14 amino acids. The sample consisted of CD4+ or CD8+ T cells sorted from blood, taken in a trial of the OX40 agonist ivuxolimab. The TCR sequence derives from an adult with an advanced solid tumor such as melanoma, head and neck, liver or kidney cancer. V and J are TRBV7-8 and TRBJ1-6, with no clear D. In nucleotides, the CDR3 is TGTGCCAGCAGCTTATTGGAAAATAATTCACCCCTCCACTTT. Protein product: CASSLLENNSPLHF.